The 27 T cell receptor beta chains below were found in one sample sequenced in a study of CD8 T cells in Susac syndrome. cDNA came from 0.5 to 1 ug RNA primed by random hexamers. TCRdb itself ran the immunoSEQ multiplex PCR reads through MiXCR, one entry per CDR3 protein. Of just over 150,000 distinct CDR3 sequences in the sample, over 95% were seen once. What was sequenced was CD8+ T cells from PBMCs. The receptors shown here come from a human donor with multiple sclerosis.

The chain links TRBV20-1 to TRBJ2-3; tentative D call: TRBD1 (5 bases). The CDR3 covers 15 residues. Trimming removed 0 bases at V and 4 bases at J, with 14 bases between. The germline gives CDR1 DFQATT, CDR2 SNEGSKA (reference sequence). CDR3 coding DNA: TGCAGTGCTAGAGATAAGGGGCCTGGGGCAGATACGCAGTATTTT. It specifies CSARDKGPGADTQYF.

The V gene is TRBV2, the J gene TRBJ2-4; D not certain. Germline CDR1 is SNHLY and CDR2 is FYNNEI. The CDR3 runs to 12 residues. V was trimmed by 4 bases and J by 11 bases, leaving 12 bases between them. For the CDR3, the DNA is TGTGCCAGCAGTGTGCAGAGGACCTTTCAGTACTTC. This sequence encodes CASSVQRTFQYF.

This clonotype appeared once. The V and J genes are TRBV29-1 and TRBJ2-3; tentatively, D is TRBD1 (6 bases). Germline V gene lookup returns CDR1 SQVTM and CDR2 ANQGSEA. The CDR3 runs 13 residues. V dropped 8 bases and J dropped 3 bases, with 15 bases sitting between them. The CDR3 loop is CSTYRENTDTQYF. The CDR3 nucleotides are TGCAGCACATACAGGGAGAATACAGATACGCAGTATTTT.

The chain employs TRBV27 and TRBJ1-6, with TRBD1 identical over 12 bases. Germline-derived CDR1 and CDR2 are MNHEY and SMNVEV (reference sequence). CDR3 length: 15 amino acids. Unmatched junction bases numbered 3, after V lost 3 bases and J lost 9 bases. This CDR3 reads CASSLGTGGGSPLHF. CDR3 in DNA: TGTGCCAGCAGTTTGGGGACAGGGGGCGGTTCACCCCTCCACTTT.

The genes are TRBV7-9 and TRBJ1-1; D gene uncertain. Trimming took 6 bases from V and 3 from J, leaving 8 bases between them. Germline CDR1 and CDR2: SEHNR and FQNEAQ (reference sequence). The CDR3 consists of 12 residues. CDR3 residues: CASSPEYTEAFF. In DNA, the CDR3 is TGTGCCAGCAGTCCTGAGTACACTGAAGCTTTCTTT.

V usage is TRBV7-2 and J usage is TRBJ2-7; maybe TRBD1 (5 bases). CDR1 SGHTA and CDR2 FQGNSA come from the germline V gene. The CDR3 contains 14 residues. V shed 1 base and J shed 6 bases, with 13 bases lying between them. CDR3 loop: CASSLGVGVGEQYF. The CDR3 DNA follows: TGTGCCAGCAGCTTAGGGGTAGGGGTAGGCGAGCAGTACTTC.

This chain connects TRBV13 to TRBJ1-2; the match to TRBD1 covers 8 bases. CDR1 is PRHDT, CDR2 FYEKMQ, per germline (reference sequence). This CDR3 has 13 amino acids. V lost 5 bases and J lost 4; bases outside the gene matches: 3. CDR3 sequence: CASSLDRVYGYTF. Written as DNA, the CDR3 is TGTGCCAGCAGCCTGGACAGGGTCTATGGCTACACCTTC.

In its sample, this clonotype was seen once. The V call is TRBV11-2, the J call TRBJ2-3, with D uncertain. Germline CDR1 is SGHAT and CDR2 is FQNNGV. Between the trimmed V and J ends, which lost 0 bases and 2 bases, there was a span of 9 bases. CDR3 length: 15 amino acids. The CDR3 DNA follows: TGTGCCAGCAGCTTAGACCAACAATACACAGATACGCAGTATTTT. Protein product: CASSLDQQYTDTQYF.

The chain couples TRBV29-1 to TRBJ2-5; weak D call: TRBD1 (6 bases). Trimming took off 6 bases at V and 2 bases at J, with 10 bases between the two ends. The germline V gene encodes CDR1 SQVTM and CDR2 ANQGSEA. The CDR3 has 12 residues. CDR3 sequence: CSVPQGQETQYF. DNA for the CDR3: TGCAGCGTACCCCAGGGGCAAGAGACCCAGTACTTC. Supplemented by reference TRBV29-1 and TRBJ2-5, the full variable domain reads SAVISQKPSRDICQRGTSLTIQCQVDSQVTMMFWYRQQPGQSLTLIATANQGSEATYESGFVIDKFPISRPNLTFSTLTVSNMSPEDSSIYLCSVPQGQETQYFGPGTRLLVL.

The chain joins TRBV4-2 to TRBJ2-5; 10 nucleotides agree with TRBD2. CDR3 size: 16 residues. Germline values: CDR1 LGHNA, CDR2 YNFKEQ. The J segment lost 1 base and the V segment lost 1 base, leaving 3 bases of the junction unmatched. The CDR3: CASSQGLAGPQETQYF. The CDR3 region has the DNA TGTGCCAGCAGCCAAGGACTAGCGGGCCCCCAAGAGACCCAGTACTTC.

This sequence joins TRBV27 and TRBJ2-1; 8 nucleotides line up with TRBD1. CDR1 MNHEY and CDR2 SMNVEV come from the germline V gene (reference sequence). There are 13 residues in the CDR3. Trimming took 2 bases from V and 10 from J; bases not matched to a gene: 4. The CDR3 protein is CASSLQGAGEQFF. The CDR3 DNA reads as TGTGCCAGCAGTTTACAGGGGGCAGGGGAGCAGTTCTTC.

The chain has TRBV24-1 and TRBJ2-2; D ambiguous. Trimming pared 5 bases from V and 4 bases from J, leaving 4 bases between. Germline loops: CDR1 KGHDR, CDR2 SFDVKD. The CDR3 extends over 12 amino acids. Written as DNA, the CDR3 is TGTGCCACCAGTGGGGGCACCGGGGAGCTGTTTTTT. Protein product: CATSGGTGELFF.

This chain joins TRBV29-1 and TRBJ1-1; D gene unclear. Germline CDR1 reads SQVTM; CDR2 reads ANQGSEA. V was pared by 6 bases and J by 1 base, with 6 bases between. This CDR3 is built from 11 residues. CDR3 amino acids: CSVARNTEAFF. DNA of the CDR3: TGCAGCGTGGCTAGGAACACTGAAGCTTTCTTT.

The CDR3 DNA is TGTGCCAGCAGTGTACAGGGGGCTGAAGCTTTCTTT. Protein: CASSVQGAEAFF. The V and J genes are TRBV27 and TRBJ1-1, with 8 nucleotides matching TRBD1. The CDR3 is made up of 12 amino acids. CDR1 is MNHEY and CDR2 is SMNVEV in the germline V gene (reference sequence). V lost 5 bases and J lost 6; bases outside the gene matches: 2.

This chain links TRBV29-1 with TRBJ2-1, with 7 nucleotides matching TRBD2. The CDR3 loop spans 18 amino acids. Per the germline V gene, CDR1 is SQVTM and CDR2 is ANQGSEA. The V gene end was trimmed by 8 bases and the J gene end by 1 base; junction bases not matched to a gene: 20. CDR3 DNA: TGCAGCTCCTTGGGGAGGGATGGGGAAGACGGATCCTACAATGAGCAGTTCTTC. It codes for CSSLGRDGEDGSYNEQFF.

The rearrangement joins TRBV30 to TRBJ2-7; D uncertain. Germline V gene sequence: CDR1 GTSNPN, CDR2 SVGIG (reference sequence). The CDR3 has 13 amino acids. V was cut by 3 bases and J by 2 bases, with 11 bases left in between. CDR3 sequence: CAWRWKTTYEQYF. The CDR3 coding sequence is TGTGCCTGGAGGTGGAAGACAACCTACGAGCAGTACTTC.

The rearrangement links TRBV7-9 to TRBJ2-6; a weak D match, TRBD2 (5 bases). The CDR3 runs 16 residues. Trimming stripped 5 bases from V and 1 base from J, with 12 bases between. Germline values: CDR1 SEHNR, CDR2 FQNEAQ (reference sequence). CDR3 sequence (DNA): TGTGCCAGCAGCCCCGGACTGATTTCTGGGGCCAACGTCCTGACTTTC. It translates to CASSPGLISGANVLTF.

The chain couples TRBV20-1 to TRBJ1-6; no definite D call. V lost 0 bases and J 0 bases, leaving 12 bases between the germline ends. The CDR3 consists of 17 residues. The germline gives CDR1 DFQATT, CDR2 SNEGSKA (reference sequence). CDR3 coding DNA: TGCAGTGCTAGAGATGCTGGCCGTAGCTCCTATAATTCACCCCTCCACTTT. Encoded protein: CSARDAGRSSYNSPLHF.

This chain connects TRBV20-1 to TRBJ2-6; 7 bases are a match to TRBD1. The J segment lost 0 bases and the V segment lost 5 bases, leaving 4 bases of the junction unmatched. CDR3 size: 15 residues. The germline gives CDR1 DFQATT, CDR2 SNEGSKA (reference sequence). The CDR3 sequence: CSALTGSSGANVLTF. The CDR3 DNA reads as TGCAGTGCTTTGACAGGGAGCTCTGGGGCCAACGTCCTGACTTTC.

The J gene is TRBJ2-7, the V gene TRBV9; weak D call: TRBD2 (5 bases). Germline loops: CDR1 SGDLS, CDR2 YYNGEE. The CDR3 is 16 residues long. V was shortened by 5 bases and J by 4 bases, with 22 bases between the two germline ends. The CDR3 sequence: CASSAQLRQAGYEQYF. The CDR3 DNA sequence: TGTGCCAGCAGTGCACAGCTGAGGCAGGCGGGTTACGAGCAGTACTTC.

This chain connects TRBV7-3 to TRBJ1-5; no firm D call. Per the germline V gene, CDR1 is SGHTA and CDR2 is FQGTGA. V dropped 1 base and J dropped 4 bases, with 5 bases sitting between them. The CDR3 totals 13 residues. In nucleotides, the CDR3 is TGTGCCAGCAGCTTAATGGAAAATCAGCCCCAGCATTTT. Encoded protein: CASSLMENQPQHF.

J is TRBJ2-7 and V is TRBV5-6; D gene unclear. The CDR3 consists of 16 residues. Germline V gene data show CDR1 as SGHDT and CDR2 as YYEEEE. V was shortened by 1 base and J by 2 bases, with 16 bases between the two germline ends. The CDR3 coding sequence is TGTGCCAGCAGCTTGTTCGGCTGGGAAAATCCCTACGAGCAGTACGTC. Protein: CASSLFGWENPYEQYV.

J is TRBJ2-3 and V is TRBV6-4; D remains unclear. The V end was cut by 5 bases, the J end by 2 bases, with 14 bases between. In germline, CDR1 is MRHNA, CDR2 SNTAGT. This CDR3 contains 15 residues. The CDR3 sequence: CASSLWSFLTDTQYF. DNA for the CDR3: TGTGCCAGCAGTTTATGGTCGTTTCTCACAGATACGCAGTATTTT.

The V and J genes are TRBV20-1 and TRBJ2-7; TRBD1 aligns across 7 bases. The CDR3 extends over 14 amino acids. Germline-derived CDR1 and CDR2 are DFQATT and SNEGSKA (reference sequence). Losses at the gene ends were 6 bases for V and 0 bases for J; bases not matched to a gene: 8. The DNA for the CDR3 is TGCAGTGCGTTTAGGGACAGAGACTCCTACGAGCAGTACTTC. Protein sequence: CSAFRDRDSYEQYF.

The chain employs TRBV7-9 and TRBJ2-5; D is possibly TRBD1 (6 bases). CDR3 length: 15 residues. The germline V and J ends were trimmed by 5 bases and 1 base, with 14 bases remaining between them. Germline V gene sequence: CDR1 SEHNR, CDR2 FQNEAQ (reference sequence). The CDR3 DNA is TGTGCCAGCAGCGCCCGGGACAAACCCCAAGAGACCCAGTACTTC. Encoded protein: CASSARDKPQETQYF.

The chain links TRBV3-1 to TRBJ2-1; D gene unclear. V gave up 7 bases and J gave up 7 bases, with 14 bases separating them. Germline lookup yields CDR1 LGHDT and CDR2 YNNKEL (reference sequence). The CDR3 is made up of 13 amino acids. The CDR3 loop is CASTSDPWNEQFF. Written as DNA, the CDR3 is TGTGCCAGCACCTCGGACCCTTGGAATGAGCAGTTCTTC.

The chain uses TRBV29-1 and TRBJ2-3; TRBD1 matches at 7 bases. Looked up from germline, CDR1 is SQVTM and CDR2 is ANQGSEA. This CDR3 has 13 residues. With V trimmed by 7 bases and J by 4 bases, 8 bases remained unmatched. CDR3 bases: TGCAGCGCGAGACAGGGAATGGCAGATACGCAGTATTTT. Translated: CSARQGMADTQYF.